Below, one TCR beta chain is given with its context. The sample is drawn from a study of cytomegalovirus exposure and HLA in healthy donors. Looking at the study overall: Later analysis reported that the 130 or so validation repertoires shared the platform of the approximately 670 first-cohort repertoires.

Sequenced by immunoSEQ multiplex PCR; TCRdb stores in-frame clones only, minus some. This table holds about 130,000 clones, roughly 87% found once. CDR1 and CDR2 (germline): GTSNPN, SVGIG (reference sequence). V was shortened by 2 bases and J by 6 bases, with 12 bases between the two germline ends. CDR3 length: 13 amino acids. This receptor was taken from a woman between 18 and 29 years old in good health and CMV-seropositive. V is TRBV30 and J is TRBJ2-3, with a tentative D call TRBD1 (5 bases). Sequencing input: PBMCs. The chain's CDR3 is CAWSRGTPDTQYF. CDR3 sequence (DNA): TGTGCCTGGAGTAGGGGAACCCCTGATACGCAGTATTTT.